The 20 T cell receptor beta chains below all came from one sample that was sequenced in a study of T cells in localized non-small cell lung cancer. Method: immunoSEQ multiplex PCR; TCRdb's copy keeps in-frame clones and lacks some. This sample has over 55,000 clones; under 90% occur once, and the top ten carry approximately 2%. The sequencing used peripheral blood, collected before any cancer treatment. The source is a woman aged 40-75 years with stage I lung adenocarcinoma.

The rearrangement uses TRBV6-4 and TRBJ1-1, with D possibly matching TRBD1 (6 bases). The CDR3 has 13 residues. V was trimmed by 6 bases and J by 5 bases, leaving 13 bases between them. Germline V CDR1 and CDR2: MRHNA, SNTAGT. Here the CDR3 reads CASSLYRETEAFF. The CDR3 DNA reads TGTGCCAGCAGCTTGTACAGGGAAACTGAAGCTTTCTTT.

The rearrangement joins TRBV7-2 to TRBJ2-5; 7 nucleotides agree with TRBD1. This CDR3 region has 15 residues. V gave up 1 base and J gave up 4 bases; unmatched junction bases: 6. Germline-derived CDR1 and CDR2 are SGHTA and FQGNSA. The CDR3 DNA reads as TGTGCCAGCAGCTTAGGACAGGGAATTGGAGAGACCCAGTACTTC. This codes for CASSLGQGIGETQYF.

The J gene is TRBJ2-2, the V gene TRBV7-3; 14 bases agree with TRBD2. The CDR3 contains 14 residues. With 6 bases clipped from V and 11 bases from J, the junction kept 5 bases outside the gene matches. From germline, CDR1 is SGHTA and CDR2 FQGTGA. The CDR3 sequence: CASSPGLAGAELFF. CDR3 nucleotide sequence: TGTGCCAGCAGTCCGGGACTAGCGGGGGCAGAGCTGTTTTTT.

There are a few counts of this clone. The CDR3 is CASRPSVNEQFF. The CDR3 DNA reads TGTGCCAGCAGACCCAGTGTGAATGAGCAGTTCTTC. This chain uses TRBV27 with TRBJ2-1; no clear D gene. The V end was cut by 6 bases, the J end by 7 bases, with 10 bases between. CDR1 is MNHEY, CDR2 SMNVEV, per germline (reference sequence). The CDR3 is 12 amino acids.

V usage is TRBV28 and J usage is TRBJ2-7; D unresolved. V lost 2 bases and J lost 7, with 15 bases in between. CDR3 size: 14 residues. Germline CDR1 is MDHEN and CDR2 is SYDVKM. This chain's CDR3 is CASSLNPPMSEQYF. The CDR3 coding sequence is TGTGCCAGCAGTTTAAATCCACCTATGTCGGAGCAGTACTTC.

The genes are TRBV5-6 and TRBJ1-3; D perhaps matches TRBD1 (5 bases). Germline CDR1 SGHDT, CDR2 YYEEEE. The CDR3 is 16 amino acids. V was clipped by 0 bases and J by 0 bases, with 10 bases between them. DNA of the CDR3: TGTGCCAGCAGCTTGGCGGGGCGGATCTCTGGAAACACCATATATTTT. Translating it yields CASSLAGRISGNTIYF.

This chain connects TRBV9 to TRBJ1-1; 9 bases are shared with TRBD1. Germline V gives CDR1 SGDLS, CDR2 YYNGEE. J was trimmed by 6 bases and V by 4 bases; bases with no gene match: 10. This CDR3 has 15 residues. In DNA form, the CDR3 reads TGTGCCAGCAGCACACCGGGACAGGGTGGCCCTGAAGCTTTCTTT. Translated: CASSTPGQGGPEAFF.

The chain joins TRBV27 to TRBJ1-1; maybe TRBD1 (5 bases). CDR1 and CDR2 (germline): MNHEY, SMNVEV (reference sequence). This CDR3 comprises 14 residues. Trimming shortened V by 0 bases and J by 2 bases, and 7 bases separated the two germline ends. CDR3 residues: CASSLSRANTEAFF. In nucleotides, the CDR3 is TGTGCCAGCAGTTTATCCAGGGCCAACACTGAAGCTTTCTTT.

The CDR3 coding sequence is TGTGCCAGTAGTATCGGGCAGGGGGCCCACAATGAGCAGTTCTTC. Its translation: CASSIGQGAHNEQFF. This chain connects TRBV19 to TRBJ2-1, with 8 bases that match TRBD1. In germline, CDR1 is LNHDA, CDR2 SQIVND (reference sequence). The trim removed 3 bases at V and 5 bases at J, leaving 6 bases unmatched. The CDR3 is made up of 15 amino acids.

The rearrangement uses TRBV2 and TRBJ2-5; TRBD2 aligns across 11 bases. The germline gives CDR1 SNHLY, CDR2 FYNNEI. The junction had 3 bases not matched to a gene; V was cut back by 1 base and J by 2 bases. The CDR3 totals 16 residues. The CDR3 region has the DNA TGTGCCAGCAGTGAAGGGCTAGCGGGGGGTCAAGAGACCCAGTACTTC. Encoded protein: CASSEGLAGGQETQYF.

This clone has a single count. The V gene is TRBV6-4, the J gene TRBJ1-4, with D perhaps TRBD1 (6 bases). Germline-derived CDR1 and CDR2 are MRHNA and SNTAGT. CDR3 length equals 15 residues. V was clipped by 2 bases and J by 7 bases, with 14 bases between them. The CDR3 reads CASSDRGARREKLFF. CDR3 nucleotides: TGTGCCAGCAGTGACCGGGGGGCAAGACGTGAAAAACTGTTTTTT.

V is TRBV5-8 and J is TRBJ2-2, with D perhaps given as TRBD1 or TRBD2 (5 bases each). The CDR3 has 14 amino acids. Looked up from germline, CDR1 is SGHTS and CDR2 is YDEGEE. Trimming removed 5 bases at V and 4 bases at J, with 12 bases between. The CDR3 reads CASSYRGRTGELFF. CDR3 DNA: TGTGCCAGCAGTTACCGGGGCCGCACCGGGGAGCTGTTTTTT. Using reference TRBV5-8 and TRBJ2-2 for the parts outside the CDR3, the full variable domain is EAGVTQSPTHLIKTRGQQATLRCSPISGHTSVYWYQQALGLGLQFLLWYDEGEERNRGNFPPRFSGRQFPNYSSELNVNALELEDSALYLCASSYRGRTGELFFGEGSRLTVL.

This chain connects TRBV7-9 to TRBJ2-5; D is perhaps TRBD2 (5 bases). Germline CDR1 reads SEHNR; CDR2 reads FQNEAQ (reference sequence). V was shortened by 5 bases and J by 7 bases, with 17 bases between the two germline ends. The CDR3 loop spans 14 amino acids. The CDR3, as DNA: TGTGCCAGCAGCCCACGGTCGACTAACGGGACCCAGTACTTC. It codes for CASSPRSTNGTQYF.

The V gene is TRBV27, the J gene TRBJ1-6; D perhaps matches TRBD1 (5 bases). Trimming stripped 3 bases from V and 6 bases from J, with 15 bases between. The CDR3 loop spans 16 amino acids. Germline CDR1 is MNHEY and CDR2 is SMNVEV (reference sequence). As DNA, the CDR3 is TGTGCCAGCAGTTTGGTTTCGGGACGGATTAATTCACCCCTCCACTTT. Translating it yields CASSLVSGRINSPLHF.

J is TRBJ2-1 and V is TRBV19; 12 nucleotides match TRBD1. CDR1 is LNHDA and CDR2 is SQIVND in the germline V gene (reference sequence). Trimming cost V 8 bases and J 7 bases; bases outside gene matches: 12. This CDR3 spans 16 amino acids. Written as DNA, the CDR3 is TGTGCCAGTTCGTGGGACAGGGGGCACAGGGGGAATGAGCAGTTCTTC. Translation: CASSWDRGHRGNEQFF. The whole variable domain, remainder taken from reference TRBV19 and TRBJ2-1, is DGGITQSPKYLFRKEGQNVTLSCEQNLNHDAMYWYRQDPGQGLRLIYYSQIVNDFQKGDIAEGYSVSREKKESFPLTVTSAQKNPTAFYLCASSWDRGHRGNEQFFGPGTRLTVL.

This clone was detected once. The gene calls are TRBV7-6 and TRBJ2-1; the D call may be TRBD1 or TRBD2 (6 bases each). The CDR3 has 16 amino acids. Trimming left V 2 bases short and J 5 bases short, with 16 bases between. Per germline, CDR1 SGHVS and CDR2 FNYEAQ. The CDR3 DNA reads as TGTGCCAGCAGCTTATGGGTGGTGGGGGGCGACAATGAGCAGTTCTTC. It encodes CASSLWVVGGDNEQFF.

This chain links TRBV10-2 with TRBJ2-2; 8 bases fit TRBD2. Germline-derived CDR1 and CDR2 are WSHSY and SAAADI. J lost 7 bases, V lost 6 bases, and 4 bases had no gene match. The CDR3 has 13 amino acids. The CDR3 region is CASRGTSVGELFF. The DNA of the CDR3 is TGCGCCAGCAGAGGGACTAGTGTCGGGGAGCTGTTTTTT.

This clone came up once. The chain uses TRBV7-3 and TRBJ2-1, with D possibly TRBD1 on 6 matching bases. Germline CDR1 reads SGHTA; CDR2 reads FQGTGA. Trimming took 4 bases from V and 7 from J, leaving 11 bases between them. The CDR3 has 13 amino acids. CDR3 sequence reads: CASSSRDRNEQFF. As DNA, the CDR3 is TGTGCCAGCAGCTCTAGAGACAGGAATGAGCAGTTCTTC.

The chain links TRBV9 to TRBJ2-3, with D possibly TRBD2 on 5 matching bases. The CDR3 is made up of 15 amino acids. V dropped 0 bases and J dropped 0 bases, with 8 bases sitting between them. The germline gives CDR1 SGDLS, CDR2 YYNGEE. The DNA for the CDR3 is TGTGCCAGCAGCGTAGACGGGGTTAGCACAGATACGCAGTATTTT. Residues: CASSVDGVSTDTQYF.

The rearrangement joins TRBV19 to TRBJ1-2; no reliable D call. Germline values: CDR1 LNHDA, CDR2 SQIVND (reference sequence). V lost 3 bases to trimming and J lost 3 bases, with 8 bases between them. The CDR3 spans 13 residues. The CDR3 loop reads CASSIGEDYGYTF. The CDR3 coding sequence is TGTGCCAGTAGTATTGGGGAGGACTATGGCTACACCTTC.